This TCR beta chain came from a study of cytomegalovirus exposure and HLA in healthy donors. PCR employed 60 Vbeta and 13 Jbeta primers. Repertoires were generated with immunoSEQ multiplex PCR, while TCRdb's copy carries only in-frame clones and drops some. The sample holds about 160,000 clones, about four fifths seen once. The clonotype comes from a man aged 50-59 years in good health and CMV-seropositive. Sequences were obtained from PBMCs.

CDR3 amino acids: CASSNSGDQPQHF. DNA of the CDR3: TGTGCCAGCAGTAATTCGGGGGATCAGCCCCAGCATTTT. V usage is TRBV28 and J usage is TRBJ1-5, with D possibly matching TRBD1 (5 bases). Germline-derived CDR1 and CDR2 are MDHEN and SYDVKM. Deletions cut 5 bases from V and 5 bases from J, with 10 bases between. This CDR3 spans 13 amino acids.